These 27 T cell receptor beta chains came from one sample sequenced in a study of immune reconstitution after stem cell transplant in scleroderma. TCRdb itself ran the RT-PCR reads through MiXCR, one entry per CDR3 protein. The sample contains roughly 2,800 distinct CDR3 sequences, 3.6% of which appear only once. This specimen was collected before or after autologous hematopoietic stem cell transplantation (not recorded which). Every receptor here comes from a human donor with systemic sclerosis.

By share of the sample, this clonotype is medium-sized. This sequence joins TRBV7-6 and TRBJ1-6; 7 nucleotides align to TRBD1. The CDR3 spans 15 residues. Germline CDR1 SGHVS, CDR2 FNYEAQ. J was trimmed by 8 bases and V by 1 base; bases with no gene match: 5. The CDR3 is CASSLEGGADSPLHF. As DNA, the CDR3 is TGTGCCAGCAGCTTAGAAGGGGGCGCCGATTCACCCCTCCACTTT.

This clonotype was detected ten times or more. The rearrangement links TRBV18 to TRBJ1-2; D may be TRBD1 (5 bases). Between the trimmed V and J ends, which lost 5 bases and 4 bases, there was a span of 14 bases. CDR1 and CDR2 (germline): KGHSH, LQKENI. There are 14 residues in the CDR3. The CDR3 sequence is CASSVRDATYGYTF. The CDR3 coding sequence is TGTGCCAGCTCAGTTCGGGACGCGACCTATGGCTACACCTTC.

This clonotype is labeled as medium-sized. The gene calls are TRBV6-5 and TRBJ2-7; possibly TRBD1 for D (6 bases). The length of the CDR3 is 11 residues. From germline, CDR1 is MNHEY and CDR2 SVGAGI. Between the trimmed V and J ends, which lost 7 bases and 10 bases, there was a span of 14 bases. Here the CDR3 reads CASTNGQRQYF. CDR3 nucleotide sequence: TGTGCCAGCACCAACGGACAGCGTCAGTACTTC.

This clonotype is medium-sized in the sample. The rearrangement links TRBV7-6 to TRBJ1-1; D might be TRBD1 (6 bases). Germline V gene sequence: CDR1 SGHVS, CDR2 FNYEAQ. V was trimmed by 5 bases and J by 1 base, leaving 8 bases between them. This CDR3 region has 13 residues. For the CDR3, the DNA is TGTGCCAGCAGCATACAGGGGAACACTGAAGCTTTCTTT. It codes for CASSIQGNTEAFF.

By sample fraction, this clonotype is medium-sized. The chain uses TRBV20-1 and TRBJ2-4, with D perhaps matching TRBD1 or TRBD2 (6 bases each). Germline-derived CDR1 and CDR2 are DFQATT and SNEGSKA (reference sequence). With 3 bases removed from V and 2 bases from J, the gap between germline ends came to 11 bases. The CDR3 runs to 14 residues. This chain's CDR3 is CSASLGGSKNIQYF. The CDR3 region has the DNA TGCAGTGCTAGCTTAGGGGGGTCCAAAAACATTCAGTACTTC.

Only a few counts were recorded for this clonotype. The chain combines TRBV7-6 with TRBJ1-5; D may be TRBD1 (5 bases). The V end lost 0 bases, the J end lost 0 bases, and 6 bases lay between the germline ends. The CDR3 runs to 15 residues. Germline-derived CDR1 and CDR2 are SGHVS and FNYEAQ. CDR3 loop: CASSLAGDSNQPQHF. The DNA for the CDR3 is TGTGCCAGCAGCTTAGCGGGGGATAGCAATCAGCCCCAGCATTTT.

By its share, this clonotype is medium-sized. The chain recombines TRBV27 with TRBJ1-5; D might be TRBD1 (5 bases). Germline V lookup: CDR1 MNHEY, CDR2 SMNVEV (reference sequence). V was shortened by 6 bases and J by 3 bases, with 12 bases between the two germline ends. This CDR3 has 14 residues. The CDR3 DNA follows: TGTGCCAGCAGGTCTCAGGGTTTCAATCAGCCCCAGCATTTT. It specifies CASRSQGFNQPQHF.

V gene TRBV10-3 combines with J gene TRBJ1-1; D ambiguous. The CDR3 loop spans 9 amino acids. Germline assignment: CDR1 ENHRY and CDR2 SYGVKD. This CDR3 is CSQATEAFF. CDR3 in DNA: TGTTCTCAGGCCACTGAAGCTTTCTTT.

This clonotype occurred a few times. The genes are TRBV11-3 and TRBJ2-3; 11 positions agree with TRBD2. J lost 3 bases, V lost 5 bases, and 4 bases had no gene match. The CDR3 contains 15 residues. Germline V CDR1 and CDR2: SGHNT, YENEEA. This CDR3 is CASSQGLAETDTQYF. The CDR3 DNA follows: TGTGCCAGCAGCCAGGGACTAGCGGAGACAGATACGCAGTATTTT.

This clonotype ranks as medium-sized (0.01 to 0.1%). The chain carries TRBV15 and TRBJ2-7, with a possible D match to TRBD1 (5 bases). The CDR3 contains 15 residues. Trimming cost V 5 bases and J 0 bases, with 14 bases left between them. Germline-derived CDR1 and CDR2 are LNHNV and YYDKDF (reference sequence). CDR3 coding DNA: TGTGCCACCAGCCGAGGACATTTCTTCTCCTACGAGCAGTACTTC. This translates into CATSRGHFFSYEQYF.

This clonotype is termed medium-sized (0.01 to 0.1%). The chain couples TRBV2 to TRBJ2-3, with D hard to call. The CDR3 sequence is 13 residues long. The V gene's germline CDR1 is SNHLY and CDR2 FYNNEI. The V end lost 5 bases, the J end lost 3 bases, and 9 bases lay between the germline ends. CDR3 region: CASSNGLTDTQYF. The DNA of the CDR3 is TGTGCCAGCAGTAACGGGTTGACAGATACGCAGTATTTT. The full variable domain, in which reference TRBV2 and TRBJ2-3 provide the parts outside the CDR3, is EPEVTQTPSHQVTQMGQEVILRCVPISNHLYFYWYRQILGQKVEFLVSFYNNEISEKSEIFDDQFSVERPDGSNFTLKIRSTKLEDSAMYFCASSNGLTDTQYFGPGTRLTVL.

This clonotype is labeled as medium-sized. The genes are TRBV18 and TRBJ2-2, with a tentative D call TRBD2 (6 bases). V was clipped by 3 bases and J by 5 bases, with 16 bases between them. Germline CDR1 and CDR2: KGHSH and LQKENI. The CDR3 consists of 16 residues. The CDR3 DNA reads as TGTGCCAGCTCACCGACACGGGAGTCGGGGACCGGGGAGCTGTTTTTT. Its protein product is CASSPTRESGTGELFF.

This clonotype is termed medium-sized (0.01 to 0.1%). The rearrangement joins TRBV18 to TRBJ1-4; 7 bases line up with TRBD1. The junction had 11 bases not matched to a gene; V was cut back by 2 bases and J by 11 bases. Germline values: CDR1 KGHSH, CDR2 LQKENI. The CDR3 runs to 15 residues. CDR3 coding DNA: TGTGCCAGCTCACCAACCTCGGCAGGGGGGTCCAAACTGTTTTTT. As protein: CASSPTSAGGSKLFF.

This clonotype is labeled medium-sized. This chain joins TRBV27 and TRBJ1-5; D may be TRBD1 (5 bases). Germline-derived CDR1 and CDR2 are MNHEY and SMNVEV (reference sequence). Trimming pared 8 bases from V and 0 bases from J, leaving 11 bases between. The CDR3 consists of 14 residues. CDR3 residues: CASAQGLSNQPQHF. In nucleotides, the CDR3 is TGTGCCAGCGCCCAGGGCCTTAGCAATCAGCCCCAGCATTTT.

This clonotype is medium-sized in the sample. The chain recombines TRBV28 with TRBJ2-7; D is possibly TRBD2 (6 bases). This CDR3 is 15 amino acids long. The germline V and J ends were trimmed by 4 bases and 2 bases, with 15 bases remaining between them. Germline V gene lookup returns CDR1 MDHEN and CDR2 SYDVKM. The CDR3 coding sequence is TGTGCCAGCAGTTCGGTGGGGAGGCCCCCCTACGAGCAGTACTTC. This encodes CASSSVGRPPYEQYF.

A note on this clonotype: This may be a read error: a much more frequent sequence differs by one nucleotide. The V call is TRBV6-6, the J call TRBJ1-1; D possibly corresponds to TRBD1 (6 bases). The CDR3 spans 14 residues. Germline V gene data show CDR1 as MNHNY and CDR2 as SVGAGI (reference sequence). Trimming shortened V by 6 bases and J by 10 bases, and 21 bases separated the two germline ends. For the CDR3, the DNA is TGTGCCAGCAGAGAGACAGGACGGGTTAATGGAGCTTTCTTT. Amino acids: CASRETGRVNGAFF.

Relative to its sample, this clonotype is medium-sized (0.01 to 0.1%). This rearrangement joins TRBV29-1 to TRBJ2-7; 8 bases are a match to TRBD1. Germline V gene lookup returns CDR1 SQVTM and CDR2 ANQGSEA. This CDR3 spans 13 amino acids. The ends lost 4 bases at V and 6 bases at J; junction bases unmatched: 8. CDR3 nucleotides: TGCAGCGTTGGAGGACAGGGCAGGGGCGAGCAGTACTTC. This codes for CSVGGQGRGEQYF.

The chain links TRBV6-2 or TRBV6-3 to TRBJ2-7; 8 bases line up with TRBD2. With V trimmed by 5 bases and J by 0 bases, 12 bases remained unmatched. The V gene's germline CDR1 is MNHEY and CDR2 SVGEGT. CDR3 size: 17 residues. The CDR3 DNA sequence: TGTGCCAGCAGTCCTCATACCGGGACTAGGAGCTCCTACGAGCAGTACTTC. This codes for CASSPHTGTRSSYEQYF.

In its sample, this clonotype ranks as medium-sized. The chain joins TRBV10-3 to TRBJ1-5; 7 nucleotides line up with TRBD1. The CDR3 spans 19 residues. Looked up from germline, CDR1 is ENHRY and CDR2 is SYGVKD. J was trimmed by 0 bases and V by 10 bases; bases with no gene match: 21. The CDR3 DNA follows: TGTGCCACCAGGGGGGACAGACAATGGGGGGGGAATAGCAATCAGCCCCAGCATTTT. This translates into CATRGDRQWGGNSNQPQHF.

This clonotype is medium-sized in the sample. This chain uses TRBV2 with TRBJ2-3; D possibly matches TRBD1 or TRBD2 (5 bases each). Trimming took off 8 bases at V and 4 bases at J, with 13 bases between the two ends. Germline V gene data show CDR1 as SNHLY and CDR2 as FYNNEI. CDR3 length: 13 amino acids. CDR3: CASDGTRSDTQYF. As DNA, the CDR3 is TGTGCCAGCGATGGGACCCGGTCAGATACGCAGTATTTT.

This clonotype counts as medium-sized. The rearrangement uses TRBV7-9 and TRBJ1-5; the D is unclear. Germline V gene sequence: CDR1 SEHNR, CDR2 FQNEAQ (reference sequence). The CDR3 length is 15 residues. With 1 base removed from V and 0 bases from J, the gap between germline ends came to 7 bases. The CDR3 bases are TGTGCCAGCAGCTTAGGCGGATATAGCAATCAGCCCCAGCATTTT. Residues: CASSLGGYSNQPQHF.

This clonotype was counted only a few times. The chain employs TRBV28 and TRBJ2-1, with 9 bases matching TRBD1. V shed 6 bases, J shed 4 bases, and the junction held 10 bases outside the gene matches. This CDR3 is built from 16 residues. Germline V gives CDR1 MDHEN, CDR2 SYDVKM. CDR3 region: CASRSGTGTIYNEQFF. The CDR3 nucleotides read TGTGCCAGCAGGTCCGGGACAGGGACAATTTACAATGAGCAGTTCTTC.

This clonotype ranks as medium-sized. The CDR3 coding sequence is TGCGCCAGCATGCGGGGAGACAGGGTCGACGGTGGCTACACCTTC. Translated, it gives CASMRGDRVDGGYTF. The rearrangement links TRBV5-1 to TRBJ1-2; 7 bases match TRBD1. The ends lost 6 bases at V and 7 bases at J; junction bases unmatched: 15. This CDR3 is 15 amino acids long. Per germline, CDR1 SGHRS and CDR2 YFSETQ.

In this sample, this clonotype turned up a few times. A junction end diverges from the germline sequence, so it may reflect a read error. The chain couples TRBV12-3 or TRBV12-4 to TRBJ2-7; a possible D gene is TRBD1 (6 bases). This CDR3 is 11 amino acids long. The CDR3: CAGRGLGEQYF. DNA for the CDR3: TGTGCCGGCAGGGGTTTGGGTGAGCAGTACTTC.

By sample fraction, this clonotype is medium-sized (0.01 to 0.1%). The V and J genes are TRBV6-5 and TRBJ2-7, with D perhaps matching TRBD1 (6 bases). The length of the CDR3 is 14 residues. Germline values: CDR1 MNHEY, CDR2 SVGAGI. Trimming left V 5 bases short and J 2 bases short, with 13 bases between. The CDR3 DNA reads TGTGCCAGCAGTCCTCCAGGGGCAACCTACGAGCAGTACTTC. This sequence encodes CASSPPGATYEQYF.

In its sample, this clonotype ranks as medium-sized. This chain links TRBV11-3 with TRBJ2-2, with D maybe TRBD1 (5 bases). Looked up from germline, CDR1 is SGHNT and CDR2 is YENEEA. V lost 5 bases and J lost 8, with 15 bases in between. The CDR3 covers 14 residues. The CDR3 DNA reads as TGTGCCAGCAGCCCCCCAGACAGAACAGGGGAGCTGTTTTTT. This sequence encodes CASSPPDRTGELFF.

The V and J genes are TRBV7-9 and TRBJ2-1; D perhaps matches TRBD2 (5 bases). The ends were cut back, 0 bases at V and 4 bases at J, with 16 bases in the middle. This CDR3 spans 17 amino acids. CDR1 SEHNR and CDR2 FQNEAQ come from the germline V gene (reference sequence). CDR3 region: CASSLARGAEIYNEQFF. The DNA of the CDR3 is TGTGCCAGCAGCTTAGCGCGAGGAGCGGAAATTTACAATGAGCAGTTCTTC.